Listed below are T cell receptor beta chains from one sample, sequenced in a study of cytomegalovirus exposure and HLA in healthy donors. Generated by immunoSEQ multiplex PCR, the TCRdb table keeps only in-frame clones and is missing some. The sample has around 110,000 clones, about 70% seen once; the top ten hold roughly 0.79%. Sequencing was performed on PBMCs. Receptors were obtained from a boy younger than 18 in good health and CMV-seronegative. The CDR3 runs from the conserved cysteine through the conserved F or W. Each record gives: D gene, V gene, J gene, clone size, CDR3 protein, CDR3 DNA. D genes are given only for firm matches. Some rows mark clone size as missing; the rest say once, few, many or name a class of expanded clone.

d_gene: -; v_gene: TRBV7-9; j_gene: TRBJ1-3; abundance: -; CDR3aa: CASSLAESRAIYF; CDR3nt: TGTGCCAGCAGCTTAGCGGAGTCACGGGCCATATATTTT
d_gene: -; v_gene: TRBV7-9; j_gene: TRBJ2-3; abundance: -; CDR3aa: CASSLMLGSGGATDTQYF; CDR3nt: TGTGCCAGCAGCTTGATGCTAGGATCTGGGGGGGCCACAGATACGCAGTATTTT
d_gene: -; v_gene: TRBV27; j_gene: TRBJ2-3; abundance: -; CDR3aa: CATQESSTDTQYF; CDR3nt: TGTGCCACACAGGAGTCAAGCACAGATACGCAGTATTTT
d_gene: -; v_gene: TRBV30; j_gene: TRBJ2-5; abundance: -; CDR3aa: CAWGLKGGPETQYF; CDR3nt: TGTGCCTGGGGCCTCAAGGGGGGGCCGGAGACCCAGTACTTC
d_gene: -; v_gene: TRBV6-6; j_gene: TRBJ2-3; abundance: -; CDR3aa: CAAGLPLGDTQYF; CDR3nt: TGTGCCGCCGGACTCCCATTGGGAGATACGCAGTATTTT
d_gene: TRBD2; v_gene: TRBV5-4; j_gene: TRBJ2-1; abundance: -; CDR3aa: CASSLPSGSVSEQFF; CDR3nt: TGTGCCAGCAGCTTGCCCAGCGGGAGCGTTAGTGAGCAGTTCTTC
d_gene: TRBD1; v_gene: TRBV27; j_gene: TRBJ1-1; abundance: -; CDR3aa: CASSLQGARTEAFF; CDR3nt: TGTGCCAGCAGTCTACAGGGGGCGCGGACTGAAGCTTTCTTT
d_gene: TRBD2; v_gene: TRBV6-5; j_gene: TRBJ2-7; abundance: -; CDR3aa: CASSYSAGTGYEQYF; CDR3nt: TGTGCCAGCAGTTACTCAGCGGGGACCGGCTACGAGCAGTACTTC
d_gene: -; v_gene: TRBV27; j_gene: TRBJ2-7; abundance: -; CDR3aa: CASSLSRGPYEQYF; CDR3nt: TGTGCCAGCAGTTTAAGCAGGGGCCCCTACGAGCAGTACTTC
d_gene: -; v_gene: TRBV30; j_gene: TRBJ1-1; abundance: -; CDR3aa: CAWEQGLNTEAFF; CDR3nt: TGTGCCTGGGAACAGGGACTAAACACTGAAGCTTTCTTT
d_gene: -; v_gene: TRBV5-1; j_gene: TRBJ2-7; abundance: -; CDR3aa: CASSLWQGTYEQYF; CDR3nt: TGCGCCAGCAGCTTGTGGCAGGGGACCTACGAGCAGTACTTC
d_gene: TRBD1; v_gene: TRBV28; j_gene: TRBJ1-4; abundance: -; CDR3aa: CASRDTGALNEKLFF; CDR3nt: TGTGCCAGCAGGGATACAGGGGCCTTAAATGAAAAACTGTTTTTT
d_gene: -; v_gene: TRBV2; j_gene: TRBJ2-3; abundance: -; CDR3aa: CASSVVQEGDTQYF; CDR3nt: TGTGCCAGCAGTGTGGTTCAGGAGGGAGATACGCAGTATTTT
d_gene: -; v_gene: TRBV4-1; j_gene: TRBJ2-1; abundance: -; CDR3aa: CASSQAQRGNEQFF; CDR3nt: TGCGCCAGCAGCCAAGCCCAAAGAGGGAATGAGCAGTTCTTC
d_gene: -; v_gene: TRBV4-1; j_gene: TRBJ2-1; abundance: -; CDR3aa: CASSTKDSSSYNEQFF; CDR3nt: TGCGCCAGCAGCACCAAGGACAGTAGCTCCTACAATGAGCAGTTCTTC
d_gene: TRBD1; v_gene: TRBV7-9; j_gene: TRBJ1-1; abundance: -; CDR3aa: CASSMGGQGGMNTEAFF; CDR3nt: TGTGCCAGCAGCATGGGGGGACAGGGAGGGATGAACACTGAAGCTTTCTTT
d_gene: TRBD2; v_gene: TRBV27; j_gene: TRBJ2-1; abundance: -; CDR3aa: CASSVGRASYNEQFF; CDR3nt: TGTGCCAGCAGTGTCGGGAGGGCCTCCTACAATGAGCAGTTCTTC
d_gene: TRBD1; v_gene: TRBV6-6; j_gene: TRBJ2-3; abundance: -; CDR3aa: CASSYIRGLGDTQYF; CDR3nt: TGTGCCAGCAGTTACATTAGGGGGCTGGGAGATACGCAGTATTTT
d_gene: -; v_gene: TRBV18; j_gene: TRBJ1-1; abundance: -; CDR3aa: CASSPPMNPGGPGF; CDR3nt: TGTGCCAGCTCACCACCGATGAATCCGGGGGGCCCTGGCTTT
d_gene: -; v_gene: TRBV10-3; j_gene: TRBJ2-6; abundance: once; CDR3aa: CAISDSGISGANVLTF; CDR3nt: TGTGCCATCAGTGATTCGGGGATCTCTGGGGCCAACGTCCTGACTTTC
d_gene: TRBD2; v_gene: TRBV4-2; j_gene: TRBJ2-5; abundance: -; CDR3aa: CASSQEGLGLADQETQYF; CDR3nt: TGTGCCAGCAGCCAAGAGGGGTTAGGGCTAGCGGACCAAGAGACCCAGTACTTC
d_gene: TRBD2; v_gene: TRBV5-6; j_gene: TRBJ2-2; abundance: -; CDR3aa: CASSLVSGGAKGTGELFF; CDR3nt: TGTGCCAGCAGCTTGGTAAGCGGGGGGGCCAAAGGCACCGGGGAGCTGTTTTTT
d_gene: TRBD2; v_gene: TRBV10-3; j_gene: TRBJ2-3; abundance: many; CDR3aa: CAIREAYSTDTQYF; CDR3nt: TGTGCCATACGGGAGGCCTATAGCACAGATACGCAGTATTTT
d_gene: TRBD2; v_gene: TRBV5-1; j_gene: TRBJ2-5; abundance: -; CDR3aa: CASSLGTSARQETQYF; CDR3nt: TGCGCCAGCAGCTTGGGGACTAGCGCCCGCCAAGAGACCCAGTACTTC
d_gene: -; v_gene: TRBV25-1; j_gene: TRBJ1-1; abundance: -; CDR3aa: CASRLLARTEAFF; CDR3nt: TGTGCCAGCAGACTCTTGGCTAGGACTGAAGCTTTCTTT
d_gene: -; v_gene: TRBV5-1; j_gene: TRBJ1-3; abundance: -; CDR3aa: CASSLAEGLGNTIYF; CDR3nt: TGCGCCAGCAGCTTGGCCGAGGGTCTTGGAAACACCATATATTTT
d_gene: -; v_gene: TRBV7-2; j_gene: TRBJ1-6; abundance: -; CDR3aa: CASSLSPDNSPLHF; CDR3nt: TGTGCCAGCAGCTTATCGCCAGATAATTCACCCCTCCACTTT
d_gene: TRBD1; v_gene: TRBV7-8; j_gene: TRBJ1-5; abundance: -; CDR3aa: CASSQNRDRKQPQHF; CDR3nt: TGTGCCAGCAGCCAAAACCGGGACAGAAAGCAGCCCCAGCATTTT
d_gene: TRBD1; v_gene: TRBV6-5; j_gene: TRBJ1-5; abundance: -; CDR3aa: CASRPGQGGDQPQHF; CDR3nt: TGTGCCAGCAGACCAGGACAGGGAGGTGATCAGCCCCAGCATTTT
d_gene: -; v_gene: TRBV2; j_gene: TRBJ2-4; abundance: -; CDR3aa: CASRLDRLAKNIQYF; CDR3nt: TGTGCCAGCAGATTGGACAGATTAGCCAAAAACATTCAGTACTTC
d_gene: -; v_gene: TRBV9; j_gene: TRBJ2-2; abundance: -; CDR3aa: CASSVVGESGELFF; CDR3nt: TGTGCCAGCAGCGTAGTAGGGGAATCCGGGGAGCTGTTTTTT
d_gene: TRBD2; v_gene: TRBV19; j_gene: TRBJ2-3; abundance: -; CDR3aa: CASSMGGRTDTQYF; CDR3nt: TGTGCCAGTAGTATGGGAGGGAGGACAGATACGCAGTATTTT
d_gene: TRBD1; v_gene: TRBV5-1; j_gene: TRBJ2-6; abundance: -; CDR3aa: CASSLRDRAVRSGANVLTF; CDR3nt: TGCGCCAGCAGCTTGAGAGACAGGGCCGTCCGCTCTGGGGCCAACGTCCTGACTTTC
d_gene: TRBD1; v_gene: TRBV4-1; j_gene: TRBJ1-5; abundance: -; CDR3aa: CASRQGGQGQRNQPQHF; CDR3nt: TGCGCCAGCAGACAGGGGGGCCAGGGACAGAGGAATCAGCCCCAGCATTTT
d_gene: -; v_gene: TRBV6-5; j_gene: TRBJ1-2; abundance: once; CDR3aa: CASSYSKSPGYYGYTF; CDR3nt: TGTGCCAGCAGTTACTCGAAATCTCCGGGATACTATGGCTACACCTTC
d_gene: -; v_gene: TRBV25-1; j_gene: TRBJ2-1; abundance: few; CDR3aa: CASSSLAGFWDEQFF; CDR3nt: TGTGCCAGCAGTTCTCTTGCCGGGTTTTGGGATGAGCAGTTCTTC
d_gene: TRBD1; v_gene: TRBV7-9; j_gene: TRBJ1-2; abundance: -; CDR3aa: CASSPGQGLNYGYTF; CDR3nt: TGTGCCAGCAGCCCGGGACAGGGGCTCAACTATGGCTACACCTTC